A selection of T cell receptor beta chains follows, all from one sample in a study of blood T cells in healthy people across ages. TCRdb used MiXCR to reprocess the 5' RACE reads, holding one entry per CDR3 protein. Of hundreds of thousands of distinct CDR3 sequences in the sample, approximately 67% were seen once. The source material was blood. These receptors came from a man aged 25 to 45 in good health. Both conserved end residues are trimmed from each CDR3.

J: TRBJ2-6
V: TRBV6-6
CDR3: ASSRARGSGANVLT

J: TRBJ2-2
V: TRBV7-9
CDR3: ASSKGLSNTGELF

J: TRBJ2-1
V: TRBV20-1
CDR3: SASWASGGYNEQF

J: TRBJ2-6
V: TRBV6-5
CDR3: ASSPAGLGANVLT

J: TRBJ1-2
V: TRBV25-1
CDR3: ASREGDQDYGYT

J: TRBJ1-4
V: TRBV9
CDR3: ASSRQTGDVGEKLF

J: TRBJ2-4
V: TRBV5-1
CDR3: ASRPGDSKNIQY

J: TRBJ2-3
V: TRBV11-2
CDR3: ASSLLQGFTDTQY

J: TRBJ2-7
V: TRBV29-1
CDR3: SVVGWGESYEQY

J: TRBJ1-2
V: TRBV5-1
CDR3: ASSRGPEPDGYT

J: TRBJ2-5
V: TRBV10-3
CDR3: AISETGWQETQY

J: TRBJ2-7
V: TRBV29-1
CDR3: SVIPGPTSGEQY

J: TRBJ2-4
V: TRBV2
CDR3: ASRESTTNVMY

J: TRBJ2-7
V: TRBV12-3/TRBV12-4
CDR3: ASSPLTSGGTGSYEQY

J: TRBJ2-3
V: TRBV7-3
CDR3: ASSLTEGTTDTQY

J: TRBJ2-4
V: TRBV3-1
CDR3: ASSQPAKNIQY

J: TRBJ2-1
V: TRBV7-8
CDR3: ASSSSTGTADNEQF

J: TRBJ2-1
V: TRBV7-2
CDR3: ASSCGGQGHNEQF

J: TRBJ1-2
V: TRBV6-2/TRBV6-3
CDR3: ASSYGRYGYT

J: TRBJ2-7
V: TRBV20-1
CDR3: SARTSEQY

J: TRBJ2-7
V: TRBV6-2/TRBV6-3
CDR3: ASNRGQGGYEQY

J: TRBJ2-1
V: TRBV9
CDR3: ASSALGTSGNEQF

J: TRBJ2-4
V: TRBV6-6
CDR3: ASRRDISGEQY

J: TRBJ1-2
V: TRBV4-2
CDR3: ASSQETGTGGYT

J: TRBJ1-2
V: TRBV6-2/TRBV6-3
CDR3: ASSSQTDPYGYT

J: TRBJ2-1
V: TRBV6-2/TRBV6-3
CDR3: ASSYPNTRGGNSYSEQF

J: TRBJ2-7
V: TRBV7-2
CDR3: AGSSSYEQY

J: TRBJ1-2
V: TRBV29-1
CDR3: SVLRGKGYT

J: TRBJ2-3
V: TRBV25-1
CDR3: ASSELGGVNTDTQY

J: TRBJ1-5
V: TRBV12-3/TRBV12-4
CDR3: ASSITGFNQPQH

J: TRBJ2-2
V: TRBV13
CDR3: ASSSPGGLAAPSNTGELF

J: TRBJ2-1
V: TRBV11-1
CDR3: ASSFDRGAHNEQF

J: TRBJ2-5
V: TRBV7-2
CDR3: ASSLYNMETQY

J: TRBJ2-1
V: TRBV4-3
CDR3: ASSQTGDRVYNEQF

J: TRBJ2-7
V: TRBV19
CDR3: ASSWGGPSYEQY

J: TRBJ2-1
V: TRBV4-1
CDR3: ASSQEGTRNEQF

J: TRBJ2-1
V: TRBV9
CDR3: ASSGSYRGGNEQF

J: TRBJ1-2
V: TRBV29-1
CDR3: SVEGQGTNYGYT

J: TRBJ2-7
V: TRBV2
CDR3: ASSLGQGASVEQY

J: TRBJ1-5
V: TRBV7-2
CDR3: ASSLVGAEYQPQH

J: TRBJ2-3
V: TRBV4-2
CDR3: ASTSGGTTDTQY

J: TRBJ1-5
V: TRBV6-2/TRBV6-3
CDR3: ASTKWGNSNQPQH

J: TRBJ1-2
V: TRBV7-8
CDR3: ASSLGAITGEGYT

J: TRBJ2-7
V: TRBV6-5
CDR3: ASSYLPRGAYEQY

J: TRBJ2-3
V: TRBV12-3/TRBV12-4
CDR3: TSSLTPSPTQY

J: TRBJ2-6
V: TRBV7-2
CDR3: ASSLAHRGTGPNSGANVLT

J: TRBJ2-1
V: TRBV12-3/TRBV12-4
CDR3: ASSTSGGRGEQF

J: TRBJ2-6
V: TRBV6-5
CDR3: ASSYSGGASGANVLT

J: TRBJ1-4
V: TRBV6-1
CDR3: ASSEARGIEKLF

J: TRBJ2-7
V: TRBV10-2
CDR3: ASYERGSSYEQY